The 15 T cell receptor beta chains reported below all come from one sample, sequenced in a study of cytomegalovirus exposure and HLA in healthy donors. Primers included in the PCR were 60 Vbeta and 13 Jbeta primers. Here immunoSEQ multiplex PCR was the method, and the copy in TCRdb shows in-frame clones only, minus some. In the table there are approximately 110,000 clones, 73% of which are singletons. Sequenced material: PBMCs. The receptors shown here come from a young woman in good health and CMV-seronegative.

The chain employs TRBV4-3 and TRBJ2-3, with a tentative D call TRBD2 (6 bases). V dropped 0 bases and J dropped 5 bases, with 12 bases sitting between them. The germline gives CDR1 LGHNA, CDR2 YSLEER. CDR3 length equals 15 residues. The CDR3 is CASSQDPGDQDTQYF. The CDR3 nucleotides read TGCGCCAGCAGCCAAGATCCGGGGGATCAAGATACGCAGTATTTT.

This sequence joins TRBV5-1 and TRBJ2-5, with D unresolved. V lost 0 bases and J 7 bases, leaving 10 bases between the germline ends. The CDR3 totals 13 residues. Germline V lookup: CDR1 SGHRS, CDR2 YFSETQ. CDR3 region: CASSLARSGTQYF. Here the CDR3 DNA reads TGCGCCAGCAGCTTGGCACGGAGTGGGACCCAGTACTTC.

The gene calls are TRBV18 and TRBJ2-1; 11 bases fit TRBD1. CDR3 length equals 15 residues. Unmatched junction bases numbered 5, after V lost 4 bases and J lost 6 bases. Germline-derived CDR1 and CDR2 are KGHSH and LQKENI. DNA of the CDR3: TGTGCCAGCTCACTAGGACAGGGGGCTTTCAATGAGCAGTTCTTC. Translation: CASSLGQGAFNEQFF.

This rearrangement joins TRBV7-3 to TRBJ1-1; D is uncertain. Per germline, CDR1 SGHTA and CDR2 FQGTGA. This CDR3 contains 15 residues. Trimming cost V 2 bases and J 0 bases, with 10 bases left between them. The CDR3: CASSLGNGVNTEAFF. The CDR3 nucleotides read TGTGCCAGCAGCTTAGGAAACGGGGTGAACACTGAAGCTTTCTTT.

This chain uses TRBV7-9 with TRBJ2-5; 7 bases fit TRBD1. The V and J ends lost 5 bases and 3 bases, in that order; junction bases with no gene match: 12. Germline lookup yields CDR1 SEHNR and CDR2 FQNEAQ (reference sequence). The CDR3 has 16 residues. Written as DNA, the CDR3 is TGTGCCAGCAGCAGGCCCTCGACAGGGTCGGAAGAGACCCAGTACTTC. Encoded protein: CASSRPSTGSEETQYF.

The chain recombines TRBV6-6 with TRBJ1-5; TRBD1 is a possible D gene (6 bases). CDR1 MNHNY and CDR2 SVGAGI come from the germline V gene (reference sequence). The CDR3 consists of 16 residues. V was cut by 2 bases and J by 6 bases, with 17 bases left in between. Written as DNA, the CDR3 is TGTGCCAGCAGTTACCCAACCGTCGGGGGGCCTCAGCCCCAGCATTTT. It specifies CASSYPTVGGPQPQHF.

The genes are TRBV18 and TRBJ2-4, with D possibly matching TRBD1 (6 bases). In germline, CDR1 is KGHSH, CDR2 LQKENI. V was trimmed by 0 bases and J by 4 bases, leaving 10 bases between them. The CDR3 length is 15 residues. CDR3: CASSPPGTSKNIQYF. For the CDR3, the DNA is TGTGCCAGCTCACCACCGGGGACATCAAAAAACATTCAGTACTTC.

This CDR3 is CASSRTGLFFYEQYF. The CDR3 nucleotides read TGTGCCAGCAGCAGGACAGGCCTTTTCTTCTACGAGCAGTACTTC. The V call is TRBV27, the J call TRBJ2-7; 7 bases fit TRBD1. The trim removed 6 bases at V and 3 bases at J, leaving 11 bases unmatched. CDR3 length: 15 amino acids. The germline V gene encodes CDR1 MNHEY and CDR2 SMNVEV (reference sequence).

This clone has a handful of counts. The CDR3 is CASSGGTSGQETQYF. In DNA, the CDR3 is TGTGCCAGCAGCGGGGGGACTAGCGGCCAAGAGACCCAGTACTTC. This chain links TRBV9 with TRBJ2-5, with 11 positions matching TRBD2. The germline V gene encodes CDR1 SGDLS and CDR2 YYNGEE. This CDR3 contains 15 residues. The V and J ends lost 3 bases and 1 base, in that order; junction bases with no gene match: 2.

V and J are TRBV6-1 and TRBJ2-3; D gene unclear. The CDR3 covers 14 residues. Germline CDR1 is MNHNS and CDR2 is SASEGT. The germline V and J ends were trimmed by 8 bases and 0 bases, with 12 bases remaining between them. CDR3 sequence (DNA): TGTGCCAGCGCTCCATTGGCTAGCACAGATACGCAGTATTTT. Its protein is CASAPLASTDTQYF.

The chain employs TRBV5-7 and TRBJ1-5, with D uncertain. TRBV5-7 qualifies as an ORF whose function is uncertain. CDR3 length equals 12 residues. V dropped 0 bases and J dropped 6 bases, with 4 bases sitting between them. The CDR3 DNA reads TGTGCCAGCAGCTTGGTTCGTCAGCCCCAGCATTTT. It encodes CASSLVRQPQHF.

The chain links TRBV5-1 to TRBJ1-2; D uncertain. Between the trimmed V and J ends, which lost 4 bases and 4 bases, there was a span of 17 bases. The germline V gene encodes CDR1 SGHRS and CDR2 YFSETQ. The CDR3 runs 15 residues. CDR3 sequence reads: CASSPPALAAYGYTF. The CDR3 region has the DNA TGCGCCAGCAGCCCGCCTGCCCTGGCGGCCTATGGCTACACCTTC.

The gene calls are TRBV12-5 and TRBJ1-1, with D possibly matching TRBD1 (6 bases). Germline CDR1 is LGHNT and CDR2 is FRNRAP. The V gene lost 1 base and the J gene lost 5 bases, with 14 bases spanning the gap. The CDR3 runs to 15 residues. In DNA, the CDR3 is TGTGCTAGTGGTTTGGGAGAGGGGGTGGAAACTGAAGCTTTCTTT. Encoded protein: CASGLGEGVETEAFF.

The chain links TRBV5-1 to TRBJ1-2; TRBD1 agrees at 8 bases. The CDR3 has 14 residues. V lost 3 bases and J lost 2; bases outside the gene matches: 3. Germline assignment: CDR1 SGHRS and CDR2 YFSETQ. CDR3 in amino acids: CASSYGQGNYGYTF. The CDR3, as DNA: TGCGCCAGCAGCTACGGACAGGGCAACTATGGCTACACCTTC.

This rearrangement joins TRBV5-1 to TRBJ1-3; 9 bases agree with TRBD1. Trimming removed 7 bases from V and 0 bases from J; junction bases left unmatched: 2. In germline, CDR1 is SGHRS, CDR2 YFSETQ. The CDR3 sequence is 14 residues long. The CDR3 region has the DNA TGCGCCAGCGGACAGGGGAGCTCTGGAAACACCATATATTTT. Translating gives CASGQGSSGNTIYF.